The 28 T cell receptor beta chains below come from one sample, sequenced in a study of T cell responses to AZD1222 COVID-19 vaccine. The assay was immunoSEQ multiplex PCR, and TCRdb's table has in-frame clones only and misses some. Seen here are about 99,000 clones, approximately 89% observed once, and the top ten hold 8% to 9.5%. The starting material was peripheral blood, obtained 28 days after the second AZD1222 dose. These receptors all come from an adult who received the AZD1222 COVID-19 vaccine.

This rearrangement joins TRBV24-1 to TRBJ2-3, with 14 bases identical to TRBD2. Trimming cost V 3 bases and J 8 bases; bases outside gene matches: 9. The V gene's germline CDR1 is KGHDR and CDR2 SFDVKD. The CDR3 totals 17 residues. The CDR3 here is CATSDTGTSGSQGTQYF. The DNA for the CDR3 is TGTGCCACCAGTGATACCGGGACTAGCGGGAGTCAGGGTACGCAGTATTTT.

The chain is built from TRBV9 and TRBJ1-1, with D unclear. CDR3 length: 13 residues. The germline gives CDR1 SGDLS, CDR2 YYNGEE. The V and J ends lost 4 bases and 4 bases respectively, with 11 bases between them. CDR3 DNA sequence: TGTGCCAGCAGCCGAAGCTCAACCACTGAAGCTTTCTTT. This sequence encodes CASSRSSTTEAFF.

The V and J genes are TRBV10-3 and TRBJ1-3, with D maybe TRBD1 (5 bases). CDR1 is ENHRY, CDR2 SYGVKD, per germline. This CDR3 is 15 amino acids long. V gave up 6 bases and J gave up 5 bases, with 17 bases separating them. The CDR3 sequence is CAIRSEEGMRNTIYF. CDR3 DNA sequence: TGTGCCATCAGGTCCGAGGAGGGGATGAGAAACACCATATATTTT.

The V and J genes are TRBV2 and TRBJ2-5; D is ambiguous. Germline V CDR1 and CDR2: SNHLY, FYNNEI. The CDR3 length is 13 residues. Trimming shortened V by 6 bases and J by 0 bases, and 8 bases separated the two germline ends. As DNA, the CDR3 is TGTGCCAGCAGAACAGATAACCAAGAGACCCAGTACTTC. This sequence encodes CASRTDNQETQYF.

The J gene is TRBJ1-6, the V gene TRBV20-1; no firm D call. Germline CDR1 and CDR2: DFQATT and SNEGSKA (reference sequence). CDR3 length: 11 residues. The V and J ends lost 3 bases and 8 bases respectively, with 5 bases between them. The CDR3 sequence is CSARGYSPLHF. The DNA of the CDR3 is TGCAGTGCTAGGGGCTATTCACCCCTCCACTTT.

The chain uses TRBV3-1 (or the pseudogene TRBV3-2) and TRBJ1-1, with 7 bases fitting TRBD1. CDR3 length equals 13 residues. CDR1 is LGHDT, CDR2 YNNKEL, per germline (reference sequence). The V gene end was trimmed by 5 bases and the J gene end by 2 bases; junction bases not matched to a gene: 2. The CDR3 nucleotides are TGTGCCAGCAGCTGGACAGGAAACACTGAAGCTTTCTTT. The encoded protein is CASSWTGNTEAFF.

This chain uses TRBV19 with TRBJ1-3, with D hard to call. CDR3 length: 14 amino acids. V dropped 10 bases and J dropped 0 bases, with 13 bases sitting between them. Germline-derived CDR1 and CDR2 are LNHDA and SQIVND (reference sequence). As DNA, the CDR3 is TGTGCCACCGGTGGACGGAACTCTGGAAACACCATATATTTT. Translated: CATGGRNSGNTIYF.

V gene TRBV19 combines with J gene TRBJ2-3; 8 bases are shared with TRBD1. With 7 bases clipped from V and 2 bases from J, the junction kept 2 bases outside the gene matches. This CDR3 is built from 13 residues. Germline CDR1 is LNHDA and CDR2 is SQIVND (reference sequence). CDR3 bases: TGTGCCAGTAAGGGACAGGACACAGATACGCAGTATTTT. It specifies CASKGQDTDTQYF.

The chain links TRBV6-6 to TRBJ2-7; D is perhaps TRBD1 (6 bases). V was clipped by 0 bases and J by 2 bases, with 11 bases between them. The CDR3 sequence is 15 residues long. Germline lookup yields CDR1 MNHNY and CDR2 SVGAGI (reference sequence). CDR3 DNA: TGTGCCAGCAGTTACTCGCGAACAGGGACCTACGAGCAGTACTTC. Translated, it gives CASSYSRTGTYEQYF.

V is TRBV10-3 and J is TRBJ2-3, with D maybe TRBD1 (6 bases). Germline CDR1 reads ENHRY; CDR2 reads SYGVKD. Trimming shortened V by 3 bases and J by 6 bases, and 13 bases separated the two germline ends. The CDR3 covers 14 residues. The DNA for the CDR3 is TGTGCCATCAGTGACTACAGGGTCGGGGATACGCAGTATTTT. This codes for CAISDYRVGDTQYF.

V and J are TRBV29-1 and TRBJ2-7; 7 nucleotides line up with TRBD1. Germline V gene lookup returns CDR1 SQVTM and CDR2 ANQGSEA. The CDR3 runs 12 residues. The V gene end was trimmed by 5 bases and the J gene end by 2 bases; junction bases not matched to a gene: 3. CDR3 nucleotides: TGCAGCGTTTCACAGGGGCCCTACGAGCAGTACTTC. Protein: CSVSQGPYEQYF.

The J gene is TRBJ2-5, the V gene TRBV4-1; 8 positions match TRBD2. The CDR3 spans 16 residues. The junction had 6 bases not matched to a gene; V was cut back by 1 base and J by 2 bases. Germline V gives CDR1 MGHRA, CDR2 YSYEKL. This CDR3 reads CASSQGLAGLQETQYF. CDR3 bases: TGCGCCAGCAGCCAAGGGCTAGCGGGCTTACAAGAGACCCAGTACTTC.

The chain combines TRBV7-9 with TRBJ2-1; 9 bases are shared with TRBD2. Trimming removed 5 bases from V and 5 bases from J; junction bases left unmatched: 7. This CDR3 is 15 amino acids long. Germline loops: CDR1 SEHNR, CDR2 FQNEAQ (reference sequence). As DNA, the CDR3 is TGTGCCAGCAGCGAGAATAGCGGGAGTAACAATGAGCAGTTCTTC. It yields the protein CASSENSGSNNEQFF.

J is TRBJ2-1 and V is TRBV5-6; 8 bases line up with TRBD2. This CDR3 is 13 amino acids long. V shed 5 bases and J 6 bases; nucleotides not matched to a gene: 4. Germline V lookup: CDR1 SGHDT, CDR2 YYEEEE. CDR3 in DNA: TGTGCCAGCAGTACCGGACTAGCCAATGAGCAGTTCTTC. Amino acids: CASSTGLANEQFF.

This sequence joins TRBV15 and TRBJ2-2; D unclear. Trimming took 0 bases from V and 3 from J, leaving 5 bases between them. This CDR3 contains 14 residues. Per germline, CDR1 LNHNV and CDR2 YYDKDF (reference sequence). The CDR3 is CATSRDWDTGELFF. For the CDR3, the DNA is TGTGCCACCAGCAGAGATTGGGACACCGGGGAGCTGTTTTTT.

V and J are TRBV18 and TRBJ1-1; no definite D call. The germline V gene encodes CDR1 KGHSH and CDR2 LQKENI. The CDR3 is 14 residues long. V gave up 4 bases and J gave up 0 bases, with 9 bases separating them. The CDR3 sequence: CASSLADMNTEAFF. CDR3 sequence (DNA): TGTGCCAGCTCACTCGCAGACATGAACACTGAAGCTTTCTTT.

The chain employs TRBV6-1 and TRBJ2-7, with D possibly called TRBD1 or TRBD2 (6 bases each). Germline lookup yields CDR1 MNHNS and CDR2 SASEGT. Trimming removed 1 base from V and 5 bases from J, with 15 bases in between. The CDR3 is 15 amino acids. The CDR3 here is CASSEDKVGGHEQYF. Written as DNA, the CDR3 is TGTGCCAGCAGTGAAGATAAGGTCGGGGGCCACGAGCAGTACTTC.

J is TRBJ2-1 and V is TRBV19; D not resolved. V gave up 2 bases and J gave up 0 bases, with 8 bases separating them. CDR1 and CDR2 from the germline V gene are LNHDA and SQIVND (reference sequence). The CDR3 sequence is 15 residues long. In DNA form, the CDR3 reads TGTGCCAGTAGTATATCGCTGAGCTCCTACAATGAGCAGTTCTTC. Translation gives CASSISLSSYNEQFF.

This clone was counted a single time. J is TRBJ1-2 and V is TRBV6-1; D is possibly TRBD1 (5 bases). The V end was cut by 2 bases, the J end by 4 bases, with 8 bases between. Germline CDR1 is MNHNS and CDR2 is SASEGT. The CDR3 has 13 residues. CDR3 coding DNA: TGTGCCAGCAGTGAATCCGGGACCTATGGCTACACCTTC. Amino acid sequence: CASSESGTYGYTF.

The genes are TRBV27 and TRBJ1-5; 11 bases are a match to TRBD1. The CDR3 runs 14 residues. V lost 7 bases, J lost 7 bases, and 6 bases stayed unmatched. Germline V gene data show CDR1 as MNHEY and CDR2 as SMNVEV (reference sequence). The CDR3 nucleotides read TGTGCCAGCATGGCAGGGACAGGGGGACAGCCCCAGCATTTT. Amino acid sequence: CASMAGTGGQPQHF.

V is TRBV15 and J is TRBJ2-7; the D gene could be TRBD1 or TRBD2 (5 bases each). This CDR3 spans 14 amino acids. The V gene lost 6 bases and the J gene lost 3 bases, with 15 bases spanning the gap. Germline V CDR1 and CDR2: LNHNV, YYDKDF (reference sequence). The CDR3 protein is CATSPAGTVYEQYF. CDR3 coding DNA: TGTGCCACCAGTCCCGCCGGGACGGTCTACGAGCAGTACTTC.

The chain carries TRBV4-3 and TRBJ1-1, with a weak D call TRBD1 (6 bases). Germline assignment: CDR1 LGHNA and CDR2 YSLEER. The V end lost 0 bases, the J end lost 5 bases, and 13 bases lay between the germline ends. The CDR3 is 15 residues long. CDR3 DNA: TGCGCCAGCAGCCAAGATGTCAGGGGAGGAACTGAAGCTTTCTTT. Protein: CASSQDVRGGTEAFF.

This clone was recorded only once. CDR3 DNA sequence: TGTGCCAGCAGTTGGGACACCTACGAGCAGTACTTC. This translates into CASSWDTYEQYF. The rearrangement joins TRBV21-1 to TRBJ2-7; the table calls TRBD1, which could not be checked here. TRBV21-1 constitutes a pseudogene. This CDR3 is built from 12 residues.

The gene calls are TRBV27 and TRBJ1-2; 8 bases map to TRBD1. CDR1 is MNHEY and CDR2 is SMNVEV in the germline V gene (reference sequence). The CDR3 extends over 13 amino acids. The V and J ends lost 5 bases and 3 bases, in that order; junction bases with no gene match: 2. CDR3: CASSPDRDYGYTF. The CDR3 coding sequence is TGTGCCAGCAGTCCGGACAGGGACTATGGCTACACCTTC.

V is TRBV19 and J is TRBJ1-3; D remains unclear. CDR3 length: 14 amino acids. V was pared by 7 bases and J by 4 bases, with 14 bases between. CDR1 is LNHDA, CDR2 SQIVND, per germline (reference sequence). In nucleotides, the CDR3 is TGTGCCAGTACCATTAACCGCTCCGGAAACACCATATATTTT. Protein: CASTINRSGNTIYF.

CDR3: CASSLGLGPFNEQFF. The CDR3 bases are TGTGCCAGCAGCTTAGGACTAGGACCTTTCAATGAGCAGTTCTTC. The chain employs TRBV7-8 and TRBJ2-1; a weak D match, TRBD2 (6 bases). Germline CDR1 is SGHVS and CDR2 is FQNEAQ. CDR3 length: 15 residues. Trimming took 1 base from V and 6 from J, leaving 13 bases between them.

In its sample, this clone was seen once. V gene TRBV5-1 combines with J gene TRBJ2-2; D is undetermined. The CDR3 consists of 14 residues. V lost 2 bases and J 1 base, leaving 6 bases between the germline ends. From germline, CDR1 is SGHRS and CDR2 YFSETQ. The CDR3 nucleotides are TGCGCCAGCAGCTTAGGCTGGAACACCGGGGAGCTGTTTTTT. It encodes CASSLGWNTGELFF.

The chain links TRBV28 to TRBJ2-7; 9 nucleotides match TRBD1. CDR1 and CDR2 (germline): MDHEN, SYDVKM. This CDR3 has 17 amino acids. The junction had 14 bases not matched to a gene; V was cut back by 6 bases and J by 2 bases. The CDR3 sequence: CASRDRGDRARAYEQYF. DNA for the CDR3: TGTGCCAGCAGGGACCGCGGGGACAGGGCGAGAGCCTACGAGCAGTACTTC.